The 28 T cell receptor beta chains below come from one sample, sequenced in a study of T cells in Graves' hyperthyroidism and ophthalmopathy. The CDR3 regions of TCR beta were amplified from RNA transcripts. Primed by the HTBI set, a first-round RT-PCR was run on the TCR CDR3. TCRdb reanalysed the multiplex PCR reads using MiXCR and keeps one entry per CDR3 protein. The sample has around 500,000 distinct CDR3 sequences, approximately 23% seen once; the top ten hold 45% to 50%. The source material was blood. The receptor set was obtained from a woman aged 70 to 79 with Graves' ophthalmopathy.

This chain links TRBV28 with TRBJ1-4; tentatively, D is TRBD1 (6 bases). This CDR3 has 16 residues. V was pared by 3 bases and J by 2 bases, with 13 bases between. CDR1 and CDR2 (germline): MDHEN, SYDVKM. The CDR3 sequence is CASSLTGKGTNEKLFF. CDR3 sequence (DNA): TGTGCCAGCAGTTTGACAGGAAAGGGCACTAATGAAAAACTGTTTTTT.

This clonotype was observed a handful of times. The chain uses TRBV20-1 and TRBJ2-5, with D perhaps TRBD1 (6 bases). With 6 bases removed from V and 5 bases from J, the gap between germline ends came to 19 bases. Germline lookup yields CDR1 DFQATT and CDR2 SNEGSKA (reference sequence). The CDR3 covers 14 residues. The CDR3 loop reads CSAYGQHPKETQYF. DNA for the CDR3: TGCAGTGCCTATGGACAGCACCCGAAGGAGACCCAGTACTTC.

In its sample, this clonotype was seen a few times. The chain links TRBV10-2 to TRBJ2-7, with a possible D match to TRBD1 (5 bases). Looked up from germline, CDR1 is WSHSY and CDR2 is SAAADI. The CDR3 sequence is 13 residues long. V was pared by 6 bases and J by 0 bases, with 9 bases between. CDR3 region: CASRPQGSYEQYF. In DNA, the CDR3 is TGCGCCAGCAGGCCCCAGGGCTCCTACGAGCAGTACTTC.

This clonotype was seen a handful of times. The chain joins TRBV25-1 to TRBJ2-7; D is perhaps TRBD2 (6 bases). V lost 4 bases and J 2 bases, leaving 12 bases between the germline ends. Germline assignment: CDR1 MGHDK and CDR2 SYGVNS. The CDR3 runs to 14 residues. The CDR3 nucleotides are TGTGCCAGCAGTGTAATGGGCGGGACCTACGAGCAGTACTTC. It encodes CASSVMGGTYEQYF.

The rearrangement links TRBV6-2 or TRBV6-3 to TRBJ2-1; a weak D match, TRBD2 (6 bases). Germline CDR1 MNHEY, CDR2 SVGEGT. V lost 5 bases and J lost 0, with 14 bases in between. CDR3 length: 16 residues. The DNA of the CDR3 is TGTGCCAGCAGTCAGGGACTCCTGAGCTCCTACAATGAGCAGTTCTTC. The encoded protein is CASSQGLLSSYNEQFF.

This clonotype was observed at least ten times. The chain is built from TRBV3-1 and TRBJ2-2, with 12 positions matching TRBD2. The CDR3 totals 16 residues. J lost 7 bases, V lost 1 base, and 4 bases had no gene match. Germline-derived CDR1 and CDR2 are LGHDT and YNNKEL (reference sequence). As DNA, the CDR3 is TGTGCCAGCAGCCAAGGACTAGCGGGAGTTCACGGGGAGCTGTTTTTT. The encoded protein is CASSQGLAGVHGELFF.

There are a few counts of this clonotype. V and J are TRBV6-1 and TRBJ2-7, with 9 bases lining up with TRBD2. The CDR3 totals 16 residues. V lost 6 bases, J lost 2 bases, and 11 bases stayed unmatched. In germline, CDR1 is MNHNS, CDR2 SASEGT. CDR3 in DNA: TGTGCCAGCAGGACCCCTAGGAGCGGGAGGACCTACGAGCAGTACTTC. It yields the protein CASRTPRSGRTYEQYF.

This clonotype was counted between two and nine times. The chain has TRBV20-1 and TRBJ2-3, with 9 bases that match TRBD2. J was trimmed by 3 bases and V by 3 bases; bases with no gene match: 10. Germline V gene lookup returns CDR1 DFQATT and CDR2 SNEGSKA (reference sequence). The CDR3 has 16 amino acids. The CDR3 nucleotides read TGCAGTGCTAGCCGAAATAGCGGGAGTAGTACAGATACGCAGTATTTT. It encodes CSASRNSGSSTDTQYF.

This clonotype was seen only a few times. Since a much larger clone is just one base distant, this may be a read error. V is TRBV7-2 and J is TRBJ2-7, with 7 bases lining up with TRBD1. The V gene end was trimmed by 1 base and the J gene end by 5 bases; junction bases not matched to a gene: 5. Germline loops: CDR1 SGHTA, CDR2 FQGNSA. This CDR3 spans 14 amino acids. The CDR3 DNA reads as TGTGCCAGCAGCTTAGACCAGGGGGTTGACGAGCAGTACTTC. Translation gives CASSLDQGVDEQYF.

Ten or more counts support this clonotype. This rearrangement joins TRBV12-3 or TRBV12-4 to TRBJ2-7; 8 bases match TRBD1. J was trimmed by 5 bases and V by 3 bases; bases with no gene match: 6. The CDR3 runs 14 residues. CDR3 residues: CASSLGTGAHEQYF. For the CDR3, the DNA is TGTGCCAGCAGTTTGGGGACAGGCGCCCACGAGCAGTACTTC.

This chain connects TRBV19 to TRBJ2-7, with TRBD2 matching 9 bases. The CDR3 has 13 residues. After removal of 4 bases from V and 6 bases from J, the junction contained 4 bases not matched to a gene. Germline values: CDR1 LNHDA, CDR2 SQIVND (reference sequence). This CDR3 is CASSNGLAFEQYF. The CDR3 DNA reads TGTGCCAGTAGTAACGGACTAGCGTTCGAGCAGTACTTC.

The chain employs TRBV12-3 or TRBV12-4 and TRBJ2-3; 9 positions agree with TRBD1. The CDR3 totals 17 residues. V lost 3 bases to trimming and J lost 1 base; unmatched junction nucleotides: 8. The CDR3 region has the DNA TGTGCCAGCAGTTTTTGGCTGACAGGGGGTCGCACAGATACGCAGTATTTT. Its translation is CASSFWLTGGRTDTQYF.

This clonotype was seen more than once but under ten times. The genes are TRBV5-1 and TRBJ2-7; D is ambiguous. The CDR3 has 16 amino acids. Trimming stripped 2 bases from V and 0 bases from J, with 15 bases between. The germline CDR1 and CDR2 sequences are SGHRS and YFSETQ. CDR3 loop: CASSFGQLPSSYEQYF. In DNA form, the CDR3 reads TGCGCCAGCAGCTTTGGTCAGTTACCGAGCTCCTACGAGCAGTACTTC.

With respect to this clonotype: A read error may be the cause here, since a much bigger clone is one base away. The rearrangement joins TRBV2 to TRBJ2-2, with 12 bases lining up with TRBD2. Germline CDR1 SNHLY, CDR2 FYNNEI. After removal of 6 bases from V and 0 bases from J, the junction contained 11 bases not matched to a gene. CDR3 length: 19 residues. CDR3 nucleotide sequence: TGTGCCAGCAGGATCCTTAGACGGACTAGCGGGACGAACACCGGGGAGCTGTTTTTT. Protein sequence: CASRILRRTSGTNTGELFF. The full variable domain, completed using reference TRBV2 and TRBJ2-2, is EPEVTQTPSHQVTQMGQEVILRCVPISNHLYFYWYRQILGQKVEFLVSFYNNEISEKSEIFDDQFSVERPDGSNFTLKIRSTKLEDSAMYFCASRILRRTSGTNTGELFFGEGSRLTVL.

A few counts support this clonotype. At one end the junction does not follow the germline gene, possibly because of a read error. CDR3 sequence reads: CATSESSGNTGNQPLHF. CDR3 nucleotide sequence: TGTGCCACCAGTGAGTCCTCCGGGAACACGGGCAATCAGCCCCTGCATTTT. V usage is TRBV24-1 and J usage is TRBJ1-5; D call uncertain. The germline V gene encodes CDR1 KGHDR and CDR2 SFDVKD. The CDR3 totals 17 residues.

This clonotype turned up a few times. CDR3 DNA: TGTGCCAGCAGCAGACTAGTGGGGTCTTTCGAGACCCAGTACTTC. It translates to CASSRLVGSFETQYF. The rearrangement links TRBV12-3 or TRBV12-4 to TRBJ2-5, with TRBD2 as a possible D gene (6 bases). V lost 6 bases and J 5 bases, leaving 19 bases between the germline ends. CDR3 length equals 15 residues.

In its sample, this clonotype was seen a few times. The CDR3 nucleotides are TGTGCCAGCAGTTCTGCAGGGACCGAAGCTTTCTTT. This sequence encodes CASSSAGTEAFF. The chain uses TRBV28 and TRBJ1-1; D perhaps matches TRBD1 (5 bases). V gave up 4 bases and J gave up 8 bases, with 11 bases separating them. This CDR3 is 12 amino acids long. CDR1 is MDHEN and CDR2 is SYDVKM in the germline V gene.

This clonotype was detected ten times or more. CDR3 residues: CASSPYRDRWPGELFF. DNA of the CDR3: TGTGCCAGCAGCCCCTACCGGGACAGGTGGCCCGGGGAGCTGTTTTTT. The J gene is TRBJ2-2, the V gene TRBV12-3 or TRBV12-4, with 8 bases fitting TRBD1. The CDR3 runs 16 residues. The V and J ends lost 6 bases and 6 bases, in that order; junction bases with no gene match: 12.

In its sample, this clonotype was seen many times. The chain is built from TRBV10-3 and TRBJ1-1; D possibly corresponds to TRBD1 (6 bases). Germline assignment: CDR1 ENHRY and CDR2 SYGVKD. The ends were cut back, 3 bases at V and 4 bases at J, with 12 bases in the middle. The CDR3 covers 14 residues. CDR3 in DNA: TGTGCCATCAGTGACAGGGGAGGGATCACTGAAGCTTTCTTT. Residues: CAISDRGGITEAFF.

This clonotype was seen a few times. The rearrangement uses TRBV7-3 and TRBJ2-2; D not certain. In germline, CDR1 is SGHTA, CDR2 FQGTGA. V shed 2 bases and J shed 0 bases, with 4 bases lying between them. The length of the CDR3 is 14 residues. CDR3 coding DNA: TGTGCCAGCAGCTTATTTGCGAACACCGGGGAGCTGTTTTTT. Translating it yields CASSLFANTGELFF.

The table lists this clonotype with a few counts. The chain recombines TRBV6-1 with TRBJ1-5; TRBD1 agrees at 7 bases. The CDR3 runs 14 residues. CDR1 and CDR2 from the germline V gene are MNHNS and SASEGT. After removal of 5 bases from V and 4 bases from J, the junction contained 5 bases not matched to a gene. CDR3 loop: CASSYGTVNQPQHF. In nucleotides, the CDR3 is TGTGCCAGCAGTTACGGGACAGTAAATCAGCCCCAGCATTTT.

Concerning this clonotype itself: A much larger clone differs by one base, so this may be a read error. CDR3 sequence (DNA): TGTGCCAGCAGTTCGGGTCTAGCGGACAATGGGCAGTTCTTC. As protein: CASSSGLADNGQFF. This chain uses TRBV12-3 or TRBV12-4 with TRBJ2-1; 7 nucleotides line up with TRBD2. This CDR3 is 14 amino acids long.

The chain uses TRBV4-1 and TRBJ2-3; 12 bases agree with TRBD2. The trim removed 5 bases at V and 3 bases at J, leaving 15 bases unmatched. Germline CDR1 and CDR2: MGHRA and YSYEKL. CDR3 size: 19 residues. The CDR3 DNA reads as TGCGCCAGCAGCAAGGGACAGGGTTTGACTAGCGGGAGAACAGATACGCAGTATTTT. Protein: CASSKGQGLTSGRTDTQYF.

This clonotype has ten or more counts. V usage is TRBV29-1 and J usage is TRBJ2-5, with 10 nucleotides matching TRBD2. Germline loops: CDR1 SQVTM, CDR2 ANQGSEA. The CDR3 covers 14 residues. V was pared by 5 bases and J by 5 bases, with 8 bases of the junction left unmatched. CDR3 in amino acids: CSVTAGGPLETQYF. The CDR3 DNA is TGCAGCGTTACAGCGGGAGGGCCCTTGGAGACCCAGTACTTC.

The rearrangement joins TRBV19 to TRBJ2-3; 10 positions match TRBD2. Germline CDR1 reads LNHDA; CDR2 reads SQIVND (reference sequence). V dropped 4 bases and J dropped 6; count of bases not matched to a gene: 10. CDR3 size: 16 residues. The DNA for the CDR3 is TGTGCCAGTAGTACCCGGCTAGCGGGAGTAACGGATACGCAGTATTTT. Protein: CASSTRLAGVTDTQYF. Variable domain in full (rest from reference TRBV19 and TRBJ2-3): DGGITQSPKYLFRKEGQNVTLSCEQNLNHDAMYWYRQDPGQGLRLIYYSQIVNDFQKGDIAEGYSVSREKKESFPLTVTSAQKNPTAFYLCASSTRLAGVTDTQYFGPGTRLTVL.

The V gene is TRBV7-3, the J gene TRBJ1-6; 8 nucleotides align to TRBD1. Germline lookup yields CDR1 SGHTA and CDR2 FQGTGA. Trimming at V came to 5 bases and at J to 9 bases, leaving 6 bases not matched to a gene. This CDR3 is 14 amino acids long. The CDR3 protein is CASSPQGGGSPLHF. CDR3 in DNA: TGTGCCAGCAGCCCACAGGGGGGGGGTTCACCCCTCCACTTT. Together with reference TRBV7-3 and TRBJ1-6, the CDR3 gives the full variable domain: GAGVSQTPSNKVTEKGKYVELRCDPISGHTALYWYRQSLGQGPEFLIYFQGTGAADDSGLPNDRFFAVRPEGSVSTLKIQRTERGDSAVYLCASSPQGGGSPLHFGNGTRLTVT.

J is TRBJ2-1 and V is TRBV7-8; 13 nucleotides align to TRBD2. Germline values: CDR1 SGHVS, CDR2 FQNEAQ. J gave up 8 bases and V 2 bases, and 6 bases lay outside the gene matches. There are 16 residues in the CDR3. CDR3 nucleotides: TGTGCCAGCAGCTTACAACTAGCGGGAGGGGGGGATGAGCAGTTCTTC. It yields the protein CASSLQLAGGGDEQFF. The whole variable domain, remainder taken from reference TRBV7-8 and TRBJ2-1, is GAGVSQSPRYKVAKRGQDVALRCDPISGHVSLFWYQQALGQGPEFLTYFQNEAQLDKSGLPSDRFFAERPEGSVSTLKIQRTQQEDSAVYLCASSLQLAGGGDEQFFGPGTRLTVL.

The chain has TRBV20-1 and TRBJ2-1; no clear D. The CDR3 is 16 amino acids. Germline V gene lookup returns CDR1 DFQATT and CDR2 SNEGSKA (reference sequence). The ends were cut back, 0 bases at V and 1 base at J, with 13 bases in the middle. CDR3 sequence reads: CSARDSESVSYNEQFF. The CDR3 DNA follows: TGCAGTGCTAGAGATTCAGAGTCGGTTTCCTACAATGAGCAGTTCTTC.